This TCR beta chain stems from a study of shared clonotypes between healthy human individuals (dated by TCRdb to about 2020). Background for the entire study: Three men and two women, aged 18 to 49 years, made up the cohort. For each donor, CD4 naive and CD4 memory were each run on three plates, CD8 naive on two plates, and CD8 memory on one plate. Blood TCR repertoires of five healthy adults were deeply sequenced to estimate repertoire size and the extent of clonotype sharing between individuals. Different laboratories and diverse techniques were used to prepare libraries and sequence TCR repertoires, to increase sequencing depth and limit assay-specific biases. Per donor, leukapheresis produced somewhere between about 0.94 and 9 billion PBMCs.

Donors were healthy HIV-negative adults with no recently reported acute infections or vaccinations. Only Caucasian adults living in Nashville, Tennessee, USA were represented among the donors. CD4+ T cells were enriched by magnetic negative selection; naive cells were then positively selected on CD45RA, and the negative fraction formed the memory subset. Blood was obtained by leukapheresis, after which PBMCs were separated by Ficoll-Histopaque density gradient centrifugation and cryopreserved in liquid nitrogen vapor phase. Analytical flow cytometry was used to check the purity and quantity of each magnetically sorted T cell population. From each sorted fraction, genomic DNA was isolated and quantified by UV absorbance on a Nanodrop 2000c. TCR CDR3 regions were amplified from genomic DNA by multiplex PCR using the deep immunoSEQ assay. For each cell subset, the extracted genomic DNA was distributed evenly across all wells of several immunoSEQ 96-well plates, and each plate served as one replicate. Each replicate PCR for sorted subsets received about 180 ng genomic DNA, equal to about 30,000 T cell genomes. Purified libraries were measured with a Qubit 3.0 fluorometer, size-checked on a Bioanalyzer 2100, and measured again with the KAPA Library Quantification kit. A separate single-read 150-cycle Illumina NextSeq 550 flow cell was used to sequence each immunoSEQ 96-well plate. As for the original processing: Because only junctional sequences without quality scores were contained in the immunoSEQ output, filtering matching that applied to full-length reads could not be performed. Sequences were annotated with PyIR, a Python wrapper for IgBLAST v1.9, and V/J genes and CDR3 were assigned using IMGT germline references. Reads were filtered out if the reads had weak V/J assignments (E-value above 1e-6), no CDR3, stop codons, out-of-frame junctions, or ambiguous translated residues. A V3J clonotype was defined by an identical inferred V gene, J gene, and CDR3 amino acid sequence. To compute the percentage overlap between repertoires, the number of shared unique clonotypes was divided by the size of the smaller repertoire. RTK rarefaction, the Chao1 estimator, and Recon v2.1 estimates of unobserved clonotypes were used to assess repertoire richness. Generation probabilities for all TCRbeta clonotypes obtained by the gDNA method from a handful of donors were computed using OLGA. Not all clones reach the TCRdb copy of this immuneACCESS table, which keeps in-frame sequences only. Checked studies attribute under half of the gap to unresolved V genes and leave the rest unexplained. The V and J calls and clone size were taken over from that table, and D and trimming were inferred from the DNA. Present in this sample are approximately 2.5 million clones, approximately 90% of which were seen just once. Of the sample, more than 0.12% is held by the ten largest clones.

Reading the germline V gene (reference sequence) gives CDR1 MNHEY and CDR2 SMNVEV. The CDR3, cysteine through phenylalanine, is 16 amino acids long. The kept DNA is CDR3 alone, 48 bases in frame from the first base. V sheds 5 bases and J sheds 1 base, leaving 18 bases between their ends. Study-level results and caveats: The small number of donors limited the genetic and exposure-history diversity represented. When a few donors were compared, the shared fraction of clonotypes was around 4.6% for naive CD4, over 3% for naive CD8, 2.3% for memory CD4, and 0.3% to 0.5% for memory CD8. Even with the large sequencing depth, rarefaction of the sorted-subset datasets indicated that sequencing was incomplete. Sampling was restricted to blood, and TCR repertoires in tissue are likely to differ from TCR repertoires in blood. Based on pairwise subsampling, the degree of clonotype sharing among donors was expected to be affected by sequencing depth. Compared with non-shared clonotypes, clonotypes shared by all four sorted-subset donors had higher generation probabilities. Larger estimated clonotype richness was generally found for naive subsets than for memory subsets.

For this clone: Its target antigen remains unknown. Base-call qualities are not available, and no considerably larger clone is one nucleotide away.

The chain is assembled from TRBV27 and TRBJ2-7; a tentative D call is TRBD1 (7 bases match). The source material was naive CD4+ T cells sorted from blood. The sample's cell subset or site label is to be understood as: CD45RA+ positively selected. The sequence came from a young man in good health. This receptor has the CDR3 CASSKPGAGGSYEQYF. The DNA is TGTGCCAGCAGTAAACCGGGGGCAGGGGGGTCCTACGAGCAGTACTTC.